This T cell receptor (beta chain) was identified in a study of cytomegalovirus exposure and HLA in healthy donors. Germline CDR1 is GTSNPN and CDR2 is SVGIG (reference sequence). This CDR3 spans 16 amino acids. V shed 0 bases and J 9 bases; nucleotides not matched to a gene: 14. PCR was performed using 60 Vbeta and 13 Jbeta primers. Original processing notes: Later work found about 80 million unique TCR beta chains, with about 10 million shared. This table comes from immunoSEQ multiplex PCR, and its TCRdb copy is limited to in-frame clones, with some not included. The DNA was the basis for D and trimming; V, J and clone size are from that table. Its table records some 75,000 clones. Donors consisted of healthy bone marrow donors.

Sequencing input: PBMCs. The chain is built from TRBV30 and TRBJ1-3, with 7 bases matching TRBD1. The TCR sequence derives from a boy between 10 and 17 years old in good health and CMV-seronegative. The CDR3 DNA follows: TGTGCCTGGAGTGTTGGGTCAGGGGGGTGGGGGAGCACCATATATTTT. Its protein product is CAWSVGSGGWGSTIYF.